This entry lists 9 T cell receptor beta chains sequenced from one sample in a study of cytomegalovirus exposure and HLA in healthy donors. PCR employed 60 Vbeta and 13 Jbeta primers. Profiled with immunoSEQ multiplex PCR; TCRdb holds only in-frame clones, not every one. This sample yields about 76,000 clones, of which around 80% are seen a single time; roughly 2.6% belongs to the top ten. What was sequenced was PBMCs. The receptor source for this set is a male donor in good health and CMV-seropositive.

J is TRBJ1-2 and V is TRBV28; 7 bases agree with TRBD1. With 5 bases clipped from V and 10 bases from J, the junction kept 10 bases outside the gene matches. The germline CDR1 and CDR2 sequences are MDHEN and SYDVKM. The CDR3 has 13 residues. The CDR3 loop is CASSRDRVSAYTF. CDR3 nucleotide sequence: TGTGCCAGCAGTCGGGACAGAGTGAGTGCCTACACCTTC.

The chain joins TRBV10-3 to TRBJ2-1; 7 nucleotides agree with TRBD1. Germline assignment: CDR1 ENHRY and CDR2 SYGVKD. The CDR3 length is 14 residues. V dropped 1 base and J dropped 8; count of bases not matched to a gene: 5. CDR3 sequence reads: CAISEWEGGYEQFF. The CDR3, as DNA: TGTGCCATCAGTGAGTGGGAAGGGGGCTATGAGCAGTTCTTC.

Details on this clone: This CDR3 is missing its conserved last phenylalanine or tryptophan, likely due to a read error. The chain is built from TRBV4-1 and TRBJ1-1; 7 bases fit TRBD1. Germline V gene lookup returns CDR1 MGHRA and CDR2 YSYEKL. The ends lost 7 bases at V and 10 bases at J; junction bases unmatched: 6. The CDR3 extends over 11 amino acids. The CDR3 is CASTNRGIAFL. As DNA, the CDR3 is TGCGCCAGCACAAACAGGGGAATAGCTTTCTTG.

The genes are TRBV2 and TRBJ2-1, with D perhaps matching TRBD1 (7 bases). Germline loops: CDR1 SNHLY, CDR2 FYNNEI. The CDR3 loop spans 19 amino acids. Trimming removed 8 bases at V and 4 bases at J, with 30 bases between. The CDR3 sequence: CASEGAARQGGVGYNEQFF. The CDR3 DNA is TGTGCCAGCGAGGGTGCAGCGAGGCAGGGGGGAGTGGGATACAATGAGCAGTTCTTC.

The rearrangement uses TRBV10-3 and TRBJ2-2, with TRBD2 as a possible D gene (6 bases). The CDR3 length is 14 residues. Trimming took 7 bases from V and 2 from J, leaving 11 bases between them. Germline loops: CDR1 ENHRY, CDR2 SYGVKD. The CDR3 region is CAIKRTKNTGELFF. The CDR3, as DNA: TGTGCCATCAAGCGGACTAAAAACACCGGGGAGCTGTTTTTT.

The genes are TRBV7-7 and TRBJ2-5, with 8 bases matching TRBD2. V was pared by 6 bases and J by 7 bases, with 7 bases of the junction left unmatched. The CDR3 consists of 13 residues. Germline lookup yields CDR1 SSHAT and CDR2 FNYEAQ (reference sequence). The CDR3 DNA sequence: TGTGCCAGCAGTTCGGGACTAGTGGGGACCCAGTACTTC. Protein sequence: CASSSGLVGTQYF.

With regard to this clone: Compared with germline, one end of the junction differs, possibly owing to a read error. The CDR3 sequence is CASSLSPGLAGHEQFF. CDR3 nucleotides: TGTGCCAGCAGTCTATCTCCGGGACTAGCGGGACATGAGCAGTTCTTC. V and J are TRBV27 and TRBJ2-1, with TRBD2 identical over 13 bases. The CDR3 runs to 16 residues. Germline V gene sequence: CDR1 MNHEY, CDR2 SMNVEV (reference sequence).

The V call is TRBV7-2, the J call TRBJ2-7; TRBD1 matches 8 bases. The V segment lost 9 bases and the J segment 7 bases; nucleotides outside the gene matches: 20. From germline, CDR1 is SGHTA and CDR2 FQGNSA. The CDR3 covers 16 residues. CDR3 DNA sequence: TGTGCCAGGGGCAGGGGGCGTAAGCGGAGGCGGTGGGAGCAGTACTTC. This translates into CARGRGRKRRRWEQYF.

The chain employs TRBV29-1 and TRBJ1-1; D remains unclear. The CDR3 is 13 amino acids. Trimming took 2 bases from V and 0 from J, leaving 7 bases between them. Germline values: CDR1 SQVTM, CDR2 ANQGSEA. The CDR3 sequence: CSVEKQMNTEAFF. In nucleotides, the CDR3 is TGCAGCGTTGAAAAACAGATGAACACTGAAGCTTTCTTT.